These 23 T cell receptor beta chains came from one sample sequenced in a study of blood T cell repertoires in COVID-19. Only in-frame clones appear in the TCRdb table, and some are missing; sequencing was by immunoSEQ multiplex PCR. Found here are more than 25,000 clones, 65% to 70% of them singletons; the top ten hold 17%. The sample was peripheral blood. The receptors shown here come from a human donor in a cohort sampled during active COVID-19.

The CDR3: CASSQDLDRASEQYF. In nucleotides, the CDR3 is TGTGCCAGCAGCCAAGATCTGGACAGGGCCAGCGAGCAGTACTTC. This sequence joins TRBV3-1 (or the pseudogene TRBV3-2) and TRBJ2-7; 8 positions match TRBD1. V was pared by 0 bases and J by 6 bases, with 7 bases of the junction left unmatched. Germline lookup yields CDR1 LGHDT and CDR2 YNNKEL (reference sequence). The CDR3 sequence is 15 residues long.

This clone was found once. The gene calls are TRBV7-9 and TRBJ2-2; TRBD2 aligns across 11 bases. This CDR3 comprises 15 residues. Germline values: CDR1 SEHNR, CDR2 FQNEAQ (reference sequence). V was pared by 5 bases and J by 6 bases, with 5 bases of the junction left unmatched. CDR3 loop: CASSTLAGVAGELFF. CDR3 coding DNA: TGTGCCAGCAGCACACTAGCGGGAGTGGCCGGGGAGCTGTTTTTT.

This sequence joins TRBV5-1 and TRBJ2-5; possibly TRBD1 for D (5 bases). Per germline, CDR1 SGHRS and CDR2 YFSETQ. The ends were cut back, 0 bases at V and 1 base at J, with 10 bases in the middle. This CDR3 has 15 residues. The CDR3, as DNA: TGCGCCAGCAGCTTGGGACAGATTACCCAAGAGACCCAGTACTTC. Its translation is CASSLGQITQETQYF.

This clone appeared a single time. The V gene is TRBV7-8, the J gene TRBJ1-2; D is uncertain. This CDR3 region has 12 residues. V was cut by 1 base and J by 11 bases, with 11 bases left in between. Per germline, CDR1 SGHVS and CDR2 FQNEAQ. The chain's CDR3 is CASSLVGRDYTF. DNA of the CDR3: TGTGCCAGCAGCTTAGTGGGCAGAGATTACACCTTC. The variable domain in full, with the rest retrieved from reference TRBV7-8 and TRBJ1-2, is GAGVSQSPRYKVAKRGQDVALRCDPISGHVSLFWYQQALGQGPEFLTYFQNEAQLDKSGLPSDRFFAERPEGSVSTLKIQRTQQEDSAVYLCASSLVGRDYTFGSGTRLTVV.

The CDR3 DNA follows: TGTGCCAGCAAGGGGACTAACTACAATGAGCAGTTCTTC. It encodes CASKGTNYNEQFF. The chain joins TRBV2 to TRBJ2-1; 7 bases align to TRBD2. Germline loops: CDR1 SNHLY, CDR2 FYNNEI. With 7 bases clipped from V and 3 bases from J, the junction kept 3 bases outside the gene matches. CDR3 length: 13 amino acids. The variable domain in full, completed from reference TRBV2 and TRBJ2-1, reads EPEVTQTPSHQVTQMGQEVILRCVPISNHLYFYWYRQILGQKVEFLVSFYNNEISEKSEIFDDQFSVERPDGSNFTLKIRSTKLEDSAMYFCASKGTNYNEQFFGPGTRLTVL.

The chain couples TRBV27 to TRBJ2-5, with 7 bases aligning to TRBD2. V was clipped by 4 bases and J by 1 base; unmatched bases: 6. In germline, CDR1 is MNHEY, CDR2 SMNVEV (reference sequence). This CDR3 region has 15 residues. The CDR3 spells CASSWGKRGQETQYF. In DNA, the CDR3 is TGTGCCAGCAGTTGGGGGAAGCGGGGCCAAGAGACCCAGTACTTC.

The gene calls are TRBV11-3 and TRBJ2-7, with D unclear. The CDR3 is 12 residues long. V was clipped by 2 bases and J by 3 bases, with 5 bases between them. The germline V gene has CDR1 SGHNT and CDR2 YENEEA. The chain's CDR3 is CASSLQVYEQYF. CDR3 nucleotides: TGTGCCAGCAGCTTACAGGTCTACGAGCAGTACTTC.

In its sample, this clone was seen a few times. V usage is TRBV5-5 and J usage is TRBJ1-4; 9 nucleotides align to TRBD1. J gave up 8 bases and V 5 bases, and 16 bases lay outside the gene matches. Germline CDR1 reads SGHKS; CDR2 reads YYEKEE (reference sequence). This CDR3 region has 17 residues. The CDR3 here is CASRDTPNRGLGEKLFF. The CDR3 region has the DNA TGTGCCAGCAGGGACACACCCAACAGGGGGCTAGGGGAAAAACTGTTTTTT.

This clone was counted once. The genes are TRBV19 and TRBJ1-2, with 11 positions matching TRBD1. The junction had 5 bases not matched to a gene; V was cut back by 3 bases and J by 8 bases. The CDR3 extends over 14 amino acids. Per germline, CDR1 LNHDA and CDR2 SQIVND (reference sequence). This CDR3 reads CASSMDRGLEGYTF. The CDR3 coding sequence is TGTGCCAGTAGTATGGACAGGGGGCTTGAGGGCTACACCTTC.

This clone is labeled as medium-sized (0.01 to 0.1%). The V gene is TRBV7-8, the J gene TRBJ1-5; TRBD1 matches 9 bases. The CDR3 length is 16 residues. J gave up 2 bases and V 6 bases, and 8 bases lay outside the gene matches. Per germline, CDR1 SGHVS and CDR2 FQNEAQ. The CDR3 region is CASSGQGTRGNQPQHF. CDR3 sequence (DNA): TGTGCCAGCAGTGGACAGGGGACGAGGGGCAATCAGCCCCAGCATTTT.

This clone showed up many times. The chain employs TRBV4-1 and TRBJ1-6; TRBD1 might be the D (6 bases). Trimming removed 1 base from V and 7 bases from J, with 8 bases in between. The CDR3 has 14 residues. CDR1 and CDR2 (germline): MGHRA, YSYEKL. The CDR3 DNA reads as TGCGCCAGCAGCCAAGCAGGGGCCAATTCACCCCTCCACTTT. Translated: CASSQAGANSPLHF.

This rearrangement joins TRBV7-9 to TRBJ2-3, with TRBD2 identical over 16 bases. Germline V lookup: CDR1 SEHNR, CDR2 FQNEAQ (reference sequence). With 5 bases clipped from V and 1 base from J, the junction kept 3 bases outside the gene matches. The CDR3 has 17 residues. The DNA of the CDR3 is TGTGCCAGCAGCCCCGGGACTAGCGGGGGGGGCACAGATACGCAGTATTTT. Protein sequence: CASSPGTSGGGTDTQYF.

V is TRBV5-1 and J is TRBJ2-5, with D hard to call. This CDR3 comprises 11 residues. Germline V CDR1 and CDR2: SGHRS, YFSETQ. V lost 4 bases and J 2 bases, leaving 3 bases between the germline ends. CDR3 loop: CASSRQETQYF. For the CDR3, the DNA is TGCGCCAGCAGCCGGCAAGAGACCCAGTACTTC.

This clone has only a few counts. The CDR3 coding sequence is TGTGCCAGCAGCGTAGCGGGGACAGTGAACACCGGGGAGCTGTTTTTT. Translated, it gives CASSVAGTVNTGELFF. The chain carries TRBV9 and TRBJ2-2, with 7 positions matching TRBD1. The trim removed 0 bases at V and 1 base at J, leaving 3 bases unmatched. The CDR3 is made up of 16 amino acids. Germline lookup yields CDR1 SGDLS and CDR2 YYNGEE.

The chain carries TRBV7-9 and TRBJ2-7; no clear D gene. The CDR3 has 15 amino acids. The V end lost 0 bases, the J end lost 4 bases, and 13 bases lay between the germline ends. CDR1 is SEHNR and CDR2 is FQNEAQ in the germline V gene (reference sequence). The CDR3 DNA reads as TGTGCCAGCAGCTTAGCCCCCCCCCTCGGGTACGAGCAGTACTTC. It specifies CASSLAPPLGYEQYF.

V is TRBV7-2 and J is TRBJ2-3; 12 nucleotides align to TRBD2. This CDR3 has 17 amino acids. Per the germline V gene, CDR1 is SGHTA and CDR2 is FQGNSA. Germline trimming cut 2 bases from V and 2 bases from J; bases unmatched to any gene: 5. The CDR3 DNA is TGTGCCAGCAGCTTAACTCGACTAGCGGGAGTCACAGATACGCAGTATTTT. As protein: CASSLTRLAGVTDTQYF.

V is TRBV6-4 and J is TRBJ2-1; 7 positions match TRBD2. CDR3 length equals 16 residues. Germline V gives CDR1 MRHNA, CDR2 SNTAGT. V shed 4 bases, J shed 7 bases, and the junction held 13 bases outside the gene matches. The DNA of the CDR3 is TGTGCCAGCAGTGGCCGGGGGAGGGTCGGGCGAAATGAGCAGTTCTTC. The encoded protein is CASSGRGRVGRNEQFF.

V gene TRBV3-1 (or the pseudogene TRBV3-2) combines with J gene TRBJ2-2, with D possibly matching TRBD2 (6 bases). This CDR3 contains 14 residues. V was pared by 0 bases and J by 7 bases, with 9 bases between. CDR1 is LGHDT and CDR2 is YNNKEL in the germline V gene (reference sequence). This chain's CDR3 is CASSQETAGGELFF. In DNA, the CDR3 is TGTGCCAGCAGCCAAGAAACAGCGGGCGGGGAGCTGTTTTTT.

V usage is TRBV11-2 and J usage is TRBJ2-5, with no clear D. The V end lost 3 bases, the J end lost 5 bases, and 10 bases lay between the germline ends. The CDR3 is 13 residues long. Germline V gene data show CDR1 as SGHAT and CDR2 as FQNNGV. The CDR3 protein is CASSLTFLETQYF. CDR3 DNA sequence: TGTGCCAGCAGCTTGACTTTCTTGGAGACCCAGTACTTC.

The V call is TRBV7-2, the J call TRBJ2-6, with TRBD2 identical over 8 bases. The CDR3 totals 17 residues. The V gene end was trimmed by 5 bases and the J gene end by 0 bases; junction bases not matched to a gene: 6. CDR1 is SGHTA, CDR2 FQGNSA, per germline. The CDR3 coding sequence is TGTGCCAGCAGCCGGGGGGGGATTAACTCTGGGGCCAACGTCCTGACTTTC. This codes for CASSRGGINSGANVLTF.

This chain connects TRBV10-3 to TRBJ2-1; no definite D call. V gave up 5 bases and J gave up 2 bases, with 10 bases separating them. The length of the CDR3 is 14 residues. Germline V gene data show CDR1 as ENHRY and CDR2 as SYGVKD. The CDR3 DNA reads TGTGCCATCAGTCCCGGTGTGACCTACAATGAGCAGTTCTTC. It yields the protein CAISPGVTYNEQFF.

The chain employs TRBV5-5 and TRBJ2-7; 10 bases align to TRBD1. Germline V gene data show CDR1 as SGHKS and CDR2 as YYEKEE (reference sequence). V lost 4 bases, J lost 0 bases, and 4 bases stayed unmatched. CDR3 length equals 15 residues. The CDR3, as DNA: TGTGCCAGCAGCGGGACAGGGGCCGGCTCCTACGAGCAGTACTTC. Translated, it gives CASSGTGAGSYEQYF.

CDR3 sequence reads: CASSIGRGSYNEQFF. CDR3 nucleotide sequence: TGTGCCAGTAGTATAGGCCGGGGGTCTTACAATGAGCAGTTCTTC. The rearrangement joins TRBV19 to TRBJ2-1, with D maybe TRBD2 (6 bases). The CDR3 runs to 15 residues. V gave up 1 base and J gave up 4 bases, with 11 bases separating them. The germline V gene has CDR1 LNHDA and CDR2 SQIVND (reference sequence). Combining the CDR3 with reference TRBV19 and TRBJ2-1 gives the whole variable domain DGGITQSPKYLFRKEGQNVTLSCEQNLNHDAMYWYRQDPGQGLRLIYYSQIVNDFQKGDIAEGYSVSREKKESFPLTVTSAQKNPTAFYLCASSIGRGSYNEQFFGPGTRLTVL.